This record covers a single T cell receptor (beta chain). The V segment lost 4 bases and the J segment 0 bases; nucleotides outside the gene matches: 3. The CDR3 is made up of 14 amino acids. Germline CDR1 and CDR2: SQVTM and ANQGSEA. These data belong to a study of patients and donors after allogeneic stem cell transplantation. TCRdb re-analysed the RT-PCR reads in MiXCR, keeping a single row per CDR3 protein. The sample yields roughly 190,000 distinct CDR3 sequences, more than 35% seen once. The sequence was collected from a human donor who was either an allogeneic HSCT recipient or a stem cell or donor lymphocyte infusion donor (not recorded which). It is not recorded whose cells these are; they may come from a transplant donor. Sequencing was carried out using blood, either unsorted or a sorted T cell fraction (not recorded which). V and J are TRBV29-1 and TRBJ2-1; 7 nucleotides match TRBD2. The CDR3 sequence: CSVGGLSSYNEQFF. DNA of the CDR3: TGCAGCGTTGGGGGACTATCCTCCTACAATGAGCAGTTCTTC.